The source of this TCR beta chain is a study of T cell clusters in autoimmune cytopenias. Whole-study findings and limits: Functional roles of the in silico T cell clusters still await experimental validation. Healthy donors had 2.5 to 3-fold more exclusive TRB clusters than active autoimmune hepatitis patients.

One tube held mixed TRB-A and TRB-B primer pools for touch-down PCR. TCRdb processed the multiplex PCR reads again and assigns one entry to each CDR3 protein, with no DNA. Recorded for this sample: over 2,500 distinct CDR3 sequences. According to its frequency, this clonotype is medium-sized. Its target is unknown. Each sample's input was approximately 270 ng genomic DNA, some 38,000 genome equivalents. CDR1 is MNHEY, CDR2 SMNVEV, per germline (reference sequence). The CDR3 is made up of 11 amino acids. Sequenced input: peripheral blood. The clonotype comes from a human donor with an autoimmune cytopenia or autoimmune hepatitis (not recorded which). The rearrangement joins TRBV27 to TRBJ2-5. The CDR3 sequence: CASSLGETQYF.